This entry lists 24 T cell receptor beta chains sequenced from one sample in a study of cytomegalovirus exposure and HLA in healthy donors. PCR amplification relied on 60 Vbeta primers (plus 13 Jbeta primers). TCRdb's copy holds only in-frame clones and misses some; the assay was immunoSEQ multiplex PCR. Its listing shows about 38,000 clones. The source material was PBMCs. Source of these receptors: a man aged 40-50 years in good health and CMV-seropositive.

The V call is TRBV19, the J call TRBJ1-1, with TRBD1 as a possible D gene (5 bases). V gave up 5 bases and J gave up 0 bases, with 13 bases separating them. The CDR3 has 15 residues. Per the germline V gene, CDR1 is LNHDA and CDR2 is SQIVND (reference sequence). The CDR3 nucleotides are TGTGCCAGTAGTCGGGGGGGAACCTTGAACACTGAAGCTTTCTTT. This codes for CASSRGGTLNTEAFF.

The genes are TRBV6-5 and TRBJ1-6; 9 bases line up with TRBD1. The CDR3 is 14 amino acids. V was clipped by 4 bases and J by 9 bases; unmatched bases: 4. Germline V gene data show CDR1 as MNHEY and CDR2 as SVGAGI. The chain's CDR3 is CASSSGTGSSPLHF. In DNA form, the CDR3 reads TGTGCCAGCAGTTCAGGGACAGGGAGTTCACCCCTCCACTTT.

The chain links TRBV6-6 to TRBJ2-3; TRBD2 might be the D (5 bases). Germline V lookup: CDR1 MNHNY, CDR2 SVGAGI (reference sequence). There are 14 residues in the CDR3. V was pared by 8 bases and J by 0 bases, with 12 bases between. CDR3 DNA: TGTGCCAGCGACTTAGGGAGTAGCACAGATACGCAGTATTTT. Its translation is CASDLGSSTDTQYF.

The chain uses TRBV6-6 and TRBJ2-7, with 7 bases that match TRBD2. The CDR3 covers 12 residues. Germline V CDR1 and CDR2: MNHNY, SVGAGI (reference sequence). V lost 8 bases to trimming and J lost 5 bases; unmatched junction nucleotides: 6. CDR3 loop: CASSGLVDEQYF. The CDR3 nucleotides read TGTGCCAGCTCAGGACTAGTAGACGAGCAGTACTTC.

CDR3 sequence reads: CATTTPFSGRYEQYF. The DNA for the CDR3 is TGTGCCACCACGACCCCGTTTAGCGGGAGGTACGAGCAGTACTTC. This rearrangement joins TRBV6-6 to TRBJ2-7; 10 nucleotides agree with TRBD2. The J segment lost 4 bases and the V segment lost 10 bases, leaving 13 bases of the junction unmatched. Germline CDR1 MNHNY, CDR2 SVGAGI (reference sequence). The CDR3 consists of 15 residues.

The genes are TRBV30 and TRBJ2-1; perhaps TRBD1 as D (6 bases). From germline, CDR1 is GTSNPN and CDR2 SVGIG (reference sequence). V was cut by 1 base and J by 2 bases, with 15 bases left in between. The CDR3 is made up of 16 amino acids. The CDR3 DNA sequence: TGTGCCTGGAGTGGGACACTTGGACAGACCTACAATGAGCAGTTCTTC. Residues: CAWSGTLGQTYNEQFF.

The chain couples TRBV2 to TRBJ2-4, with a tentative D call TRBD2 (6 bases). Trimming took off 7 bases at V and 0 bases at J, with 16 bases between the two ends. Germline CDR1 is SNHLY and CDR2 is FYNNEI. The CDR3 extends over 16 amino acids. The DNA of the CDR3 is TGTGCCAGCACCGAAGGCACTAGCCCAGCCAAAAACATTCAGTACTTC. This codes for CASTEGTSPAKNIQYF.

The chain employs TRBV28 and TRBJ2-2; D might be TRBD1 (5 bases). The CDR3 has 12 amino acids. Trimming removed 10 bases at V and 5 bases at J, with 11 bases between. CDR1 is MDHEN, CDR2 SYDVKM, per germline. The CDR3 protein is CAIYQGTGELFF. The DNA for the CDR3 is TGTGCCATATACCAGGGTACCGGGGAGCTGTTTTTT.

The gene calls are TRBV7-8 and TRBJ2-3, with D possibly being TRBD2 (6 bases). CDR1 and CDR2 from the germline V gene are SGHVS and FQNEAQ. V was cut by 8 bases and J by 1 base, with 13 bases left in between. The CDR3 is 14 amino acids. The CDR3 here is CASALASGTDTQYF. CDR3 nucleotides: TGTGCCAGCGCACTAGCTTCCGGCACAGATACGCAGTATTTT.

CDR3 bases: TGTGCCAGCAGAACAGGGGCCCAAGAGACCCAGTACTTC. Encoded protein: CASRTGAQETQYF. The J gene is TRBJ2-5, the V gene TRBV7-2; 7 nucleotides match TRBD1. Losses at the gene ends were 6 bases for V and 1 base for J; bases not matched to a gene: 2. From germline, CDR1 is SGHTA and CDR2 FQGNSA. This CDR3 has 13 residues.

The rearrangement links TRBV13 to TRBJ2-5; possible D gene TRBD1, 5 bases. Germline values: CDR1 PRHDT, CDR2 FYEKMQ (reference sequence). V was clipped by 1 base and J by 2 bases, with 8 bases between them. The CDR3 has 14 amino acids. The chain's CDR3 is CASSLEAGQETQYF. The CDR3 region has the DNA TGTGCCAGCAGCTTAGAAGCAGGGCAAGAGACCCAGTACTTC. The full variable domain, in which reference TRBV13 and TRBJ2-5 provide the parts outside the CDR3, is AAGVIQSPRHLIKEKRETATLKCYPIPRHDTVYWYQQGPGQDPQFLISFYEKMQSDKGSIPDRFSAQQFSDYHSELNMSSLELGDSALYFCASSLEAGQETQYFGPGTRLLVL.

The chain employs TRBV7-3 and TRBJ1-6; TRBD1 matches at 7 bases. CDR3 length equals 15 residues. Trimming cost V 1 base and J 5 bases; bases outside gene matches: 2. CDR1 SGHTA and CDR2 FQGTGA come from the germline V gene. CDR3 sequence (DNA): TGTGCCAGCAGCTTAATAGGACAGGATAATTCACCCCTCCACTTT. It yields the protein CASSLIGQDNSPLHF.

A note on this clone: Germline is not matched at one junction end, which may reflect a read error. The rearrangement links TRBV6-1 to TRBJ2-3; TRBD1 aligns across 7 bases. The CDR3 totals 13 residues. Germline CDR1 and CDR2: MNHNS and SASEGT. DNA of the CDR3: TGTGCCACCGGTATAGGGGGCACAGATATGCAGTATTTT. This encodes CATGIGGTDMQYF.

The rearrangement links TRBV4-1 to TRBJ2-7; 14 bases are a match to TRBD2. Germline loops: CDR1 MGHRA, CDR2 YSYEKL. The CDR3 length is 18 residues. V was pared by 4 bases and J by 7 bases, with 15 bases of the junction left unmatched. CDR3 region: CASSPRGLAGAGGEEQYF. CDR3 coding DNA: TGCGCCAGCAGCCCCCGGGGACTAGCGGGAGCAGGGGGAGAGGAGCAGTACTTC.

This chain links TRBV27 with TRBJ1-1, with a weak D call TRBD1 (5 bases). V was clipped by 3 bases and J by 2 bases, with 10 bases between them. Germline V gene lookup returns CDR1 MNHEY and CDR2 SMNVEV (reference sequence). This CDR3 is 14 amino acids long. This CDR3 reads CASSFGAFNTEAFF. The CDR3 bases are TGTGCCAGCAGTTTTGGGGCCTTCAACACTGAAGCTTTCTTT.

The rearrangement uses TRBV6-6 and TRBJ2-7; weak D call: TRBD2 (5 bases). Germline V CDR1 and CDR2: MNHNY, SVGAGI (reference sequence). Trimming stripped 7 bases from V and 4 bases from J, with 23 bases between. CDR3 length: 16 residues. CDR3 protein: CASTQEVAIRSYEQYF. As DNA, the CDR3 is TGTGCCAGCACCCAGGAGGTGGCTATCCGGTCGTACGAGCAGTACTTC.

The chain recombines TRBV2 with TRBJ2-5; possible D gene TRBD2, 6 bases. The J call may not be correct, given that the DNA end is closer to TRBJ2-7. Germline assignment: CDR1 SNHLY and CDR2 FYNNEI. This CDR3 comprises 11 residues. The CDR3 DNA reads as TGTGCCAGCAGGACTAGTCTCGAGCAGTACTTC. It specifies CASRTSLEQYF.

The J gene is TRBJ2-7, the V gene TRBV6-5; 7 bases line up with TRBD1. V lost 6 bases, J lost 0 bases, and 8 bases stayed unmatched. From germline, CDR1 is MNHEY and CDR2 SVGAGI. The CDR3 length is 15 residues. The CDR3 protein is CASRLATGNSYEQYF. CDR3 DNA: TGTGCCAGCAGACTCGCGACAGGGAACTCCTACGAGCAGTACTTC.

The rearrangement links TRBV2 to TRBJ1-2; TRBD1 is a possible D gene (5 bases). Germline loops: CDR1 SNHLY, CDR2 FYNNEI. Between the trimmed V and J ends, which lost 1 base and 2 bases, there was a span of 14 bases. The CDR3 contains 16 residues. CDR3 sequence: CASSEGTGRLNYGYTF. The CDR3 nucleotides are TGTGCCAGCAGTGAAGGTACAGGCAGGTTGAACTATGGCTACACCTTC.

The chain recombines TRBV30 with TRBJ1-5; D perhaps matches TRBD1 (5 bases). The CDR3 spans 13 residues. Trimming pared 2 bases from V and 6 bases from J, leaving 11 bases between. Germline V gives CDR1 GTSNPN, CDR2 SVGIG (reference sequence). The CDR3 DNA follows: TGTGCCTGGAGTCCCGGGGGAAGTCAGCCCCAGCATTTT. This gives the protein CAWSPGGSQPQHF.

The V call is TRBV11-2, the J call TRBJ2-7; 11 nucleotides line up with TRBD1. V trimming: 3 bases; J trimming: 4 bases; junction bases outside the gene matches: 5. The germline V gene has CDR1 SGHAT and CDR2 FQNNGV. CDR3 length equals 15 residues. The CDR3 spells CASSLTGQGEYEQYF. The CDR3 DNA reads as TGTGCCAGCAGCTTGACGGGACAGGGGGAGTACGAGCAGTACTTC. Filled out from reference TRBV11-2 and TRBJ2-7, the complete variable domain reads EAGVAQSPRYKIIEKRQSVAFWCNPISGHATLYWYQQILGQGPKLLIQFQNNGVVDDSQLPKDRFSAERLKGVDSTLKIQPAKLEDSAVYLCASSLTGQGEYEQYFGPGTRLTVT.

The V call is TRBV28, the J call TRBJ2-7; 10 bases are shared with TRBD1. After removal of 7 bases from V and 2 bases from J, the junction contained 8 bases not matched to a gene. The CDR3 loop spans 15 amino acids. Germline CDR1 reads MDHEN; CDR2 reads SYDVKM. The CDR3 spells CASTEGDRGTYEQYF. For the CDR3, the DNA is TGTGCCAGCACCGAGGGGGACAGGGGAACCTACGAGCAGTACTTC.

In DNA form, the CDR3 reads TGCGCCAGCAGCCCGGGACAGCTTCTAGGCTACACCTTC. Residues: CASSPGQLLGYTF. V usage is TRBV5-1 and J usage is TRBJ1-2; the match to TRBD1 covers 7 bases. The CDR3 has 13 amino acids. After removal of 4 bases from V and 8 bases from J, the junction contained 8 bases not matched to a gene. The germline CDR1 and CDR2 sequences are SGHRS and YFSETQ.

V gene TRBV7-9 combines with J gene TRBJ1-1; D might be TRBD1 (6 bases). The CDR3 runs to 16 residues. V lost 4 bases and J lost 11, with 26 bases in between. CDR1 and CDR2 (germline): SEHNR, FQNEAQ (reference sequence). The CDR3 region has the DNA TGTGCCAGCAGCTACTGGATTTCCGGACAGCCATTCTTGGCTTTCTTT. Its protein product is CASSYWISGQPFLAFF.